This T cell receptor beta chain was identified during a study of tumor and adjacent non-tumor tissue in lung cancer. For the study at large: The cohort had roughly 12 adenocarcinoma, 2 squamous cell and 1 small cell patients. Study results and caveats: Compared with tumor, normal lung showed significantly lower TCR diversity.

Three rounds of nested PCR, following a modified ARM-PCR protocol, produced the TCRbeta library. MiXCR, applied by TCRdb to the multiplex PCR reads, yields one record per CDR3 protein. The data show 70,000 or so distinct CDR3 sequences, just under 60% seen once. This sample's RNA came from whole unsorted tissue. About this clonotype: The antigen is not known. A read error is possible here, since a much larger clone lies one base away.

This CDR3 contains 19 residues. Germline CDR1 and CDR2: MNHNS and SASEGT. The sample consisted of lung tumor tissue. The sequence derives from a man in his fifties or sixties with non-small cell lung cancer. This chain uses TRBV6-1 with TRBJ2-2, with TRBD2 as a possible D gene (5 bases). The DNA for the CDR3 is TGTGCCAGCAGTGCTTATTGGCCCGCTGCCGCCACCCTTACCGGGGAGCTGTTATTT. The encoded protein is CASSAYWPAAATLTGELLF.